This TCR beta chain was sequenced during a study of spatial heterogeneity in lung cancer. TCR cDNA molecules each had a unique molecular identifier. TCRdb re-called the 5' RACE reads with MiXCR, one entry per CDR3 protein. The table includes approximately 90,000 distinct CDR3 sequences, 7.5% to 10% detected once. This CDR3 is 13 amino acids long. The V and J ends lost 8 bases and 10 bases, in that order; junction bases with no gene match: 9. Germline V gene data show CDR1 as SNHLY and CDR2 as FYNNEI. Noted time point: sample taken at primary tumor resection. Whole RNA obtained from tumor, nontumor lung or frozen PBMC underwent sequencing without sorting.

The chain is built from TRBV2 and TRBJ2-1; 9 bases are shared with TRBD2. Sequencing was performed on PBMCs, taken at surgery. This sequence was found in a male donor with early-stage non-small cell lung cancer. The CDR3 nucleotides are TGTGCCAGCCTAGCGGGGCCCACGAGGGAGCAGTTCTTC. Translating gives CASLAGPTREQFF.